This TCR beta chain originates from a study of blood T cell repertoires in COVID-19. Study as a whole: T cells, B-cell-depleted T cells, or PBMCs supplied cDNA or gDNA.

Germline V gene lookup returns CDR1 LNHDA and CDR2 SQIVND (reference sequence). The CDR3 totals 13 residues. V was shortened by 6 bases and J by 0 bases, with 8 bases between the two germline ends. Participants were aged roughly 18 to 89 years from approximately 25 US areas. All recovered Cohort 3 donors got two negative PCRs, got clearance, or saw symptom resolution. Study processing details: Amplification with reference gene primers provided the estimates of nucleated cell counts. Generated by immunoSEQ multiplex PCR, the TCRdb table keeps only in-frame clones and is missing some. V, J and clone size derive from that table, while D and trimming were established from the DNA sequence. The data hold fewer than 400,000 clones, with nearly 90% observed a single time.

The receptor was derived from a woman aged 30 to 39 who had recovered from COVID-19. Source material: PBMCs or T cells enriched from blood (not recorded which). The chain carries TRBV19 and TRBJ1-2; D gene uncertain. The CDR3 bases are TGTGCCAGTAGATACAGTTCTAACTATGGCTACACCTTC. Amino acid sequence: CASRYSSNYGYTF.